This T cell receptor beta chain was recorded in a study of T cells in Graves' hyperthyroidism and ophthalmopathy. Exclusion of patients followed from uncontrolled infection, other autoimmune disease, pregnancy or lactation. In germline, CDR1 is MGHRA, CDR2 YSYEKL. V gave up 1 base and J gave up 1 base, with 5 bases separating them. This CDR3 is built from 15 residues. RNA transcripts were the template for amplifying TCR beta CDR3 regions. HTBI primers drove first-round RT-PCR of the TCR CDR3. From the multiplex PCR reads, TCRdb called clonotypes with MiXCR, one entry per CDR3 protein. The sample has some 690,000 distinct CDR3 sequences; about 18% are singletons. This clonotype was recorded a few times. Its cognate antigen is unknown. Study outcomes and limitations: The blood repertoire included most of the expanded thyroid clonotypes above 0.001. From stable hyperthyroidism, ophthalmopathy was separated by a 13 V-J model.

This TCR was recovered from a man in his fifties with Graves' hyperthyroidism. The material sequenced was blood. This chain uses TRBV4-1 with TRBJ2-6; D unclear. This CDR3 is CASSQVGSGANVLTF. CDR3 nucleotide sequence: TGCGCCAGCAGCCAAGTAGGTTCTGGGGCCAACGTCCTGACTTTC.